This TCR beta chain originates from a study of identical twins. Findings and caveats of the study: Cord blood beta clonotypes present at high abundance carried fewer insertions; no such pattern appeared in memory repertoires. Out-of-frame alpha sequences shared by twins were enriched for low generation probability. Weaker excess twin sharing was observed in beta out-of-frame sequences.

Germline CDR1 and CDR2: MNHNS and SASEGT. This CDR3 is built from 14 residues. One entry per CDR3 protein, called by TCRdb with MiXCR from the 5' RACE reads. The sample has 450,000 or so distinct CDR3 sequences; about 14% are singletons. Only a few counts were recorded for this clonotype. Its antigen is currently unknown. The junction departs from the called germline gene at one end, perhaps through a read error. The same sample was also used in a study of yellow fever vaccine responses in identical twins.

V gene TRBV6-1 combines with J gene TRBJ2-2; D is perhaps TRBD2 (5 bases). This receptor was identified in a woman aged 18-29 years in good health. Sequencing was performed on CD4+ T cells sorted from blood. The CDR3 DNA follows: TGTGCCAGCAGTGAGGGAGTCAACACCGGGGAGCTGGTTTTT. Translation: CASSEGVNTGELVF.